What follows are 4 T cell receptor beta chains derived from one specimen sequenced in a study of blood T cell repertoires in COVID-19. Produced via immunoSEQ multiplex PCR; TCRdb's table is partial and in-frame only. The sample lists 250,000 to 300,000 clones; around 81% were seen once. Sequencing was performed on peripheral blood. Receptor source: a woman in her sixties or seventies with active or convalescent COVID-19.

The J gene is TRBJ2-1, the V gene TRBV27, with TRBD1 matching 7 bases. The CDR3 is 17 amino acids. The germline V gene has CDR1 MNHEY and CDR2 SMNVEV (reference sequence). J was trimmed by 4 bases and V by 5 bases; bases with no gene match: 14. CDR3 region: CASSPGRGTRPYNEQFF. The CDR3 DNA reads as TGTGCCAGCAGTCCAGGCAGGGGGACGAGGCCTTACAATGAGCAGTTCTTC.

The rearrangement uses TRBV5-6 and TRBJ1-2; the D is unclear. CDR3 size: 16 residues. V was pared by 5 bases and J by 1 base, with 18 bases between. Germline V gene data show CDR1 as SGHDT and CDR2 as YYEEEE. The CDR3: CASSPFLRRDNYGYTF. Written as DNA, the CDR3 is TGTGCCAGCAGTCCCTTCTTACGGCGGGATAACTATGGCTACACCTTC.

CDR3 amino acids: CATSSTRGLSYEQYF. The DNA for the CDR3 is TGTGCCACCAGTAGTACAAGGGGTCTTTCCTACGAGCAGTACTTC. The V and J genes are TRBV19 and TRBJ2-7; possibly TRBD1 for D (5 bases). Germline V gene lookup returns CDR1 LNHDA and CDR2 SQIVND (reference sequence). Trimming left V 10 bases short and J 1 base short, with 20 bases between. The CDR3 consists of 15 residues.

The DNA for the CDR3 is TGCGCCAGCAGCTTGTACCCGTGGAGACAGGATGGTGGCTACACCTTC. This encodes CASSLYPWRQDGGYTF. V and J are TRBV5-1 and TRBJ1-2, with a possible D match to TRBD1 (6 bases). Trimming pared 1 base from V and 7 bases from J, leaving 20 bases between. The CDR3 contains 16 residues. Germline V gene lookup returns CDR1 SGHRS and CDR2 YFSETQ.